In this sample, the clone carrying this TCR beta chain turned up a few times. A read error may produce the germline difference seen at one junction end. This entry comes from a study of molecular identifiers for immune sequencing clone quantification. Each library that profiled naive CD8 cells came from roughly 20,000 to 1,000,000 sorted cells with 10%, 30% or 50% RNA. The CDR3 is 13 residues long. In germline, CDR1 is LNHDA, CDR2 SQIVND (reference sequence). MiXCR, applied by TCRdb to the PCR reads, yields one record per CDR3 protein. The repertoire consists of more than 250,000 distinct CDR3 sequences, with about a fifth occurring once and the leading ten covering 0.81%.

Sequencing was performed on naive CD8+ T cells from blood, with Jurkat cell RNA spiked in. Subset denoted: FACS-sorted CD8+CD4-CCR7+CD45RA+ naive T cells. The TCR sequence derives from a human donor in good health. Some libraries in this study had Jurkat cell RNA spiked in. The V gene is TRBV19, the J gene TRBJ2-3; TRBD1 is a possible D gene (5 bases). Written as DNA, the CDR3 is TGTGCCAGTACCACTGCTGGCACAGGTACGCAGTATTTT. It specifies CASTTAGTGTQYF.